These T cell receptor beta chains were read from a single sample in a study of T cells in Graves' hyperthyroidism and ophthalmopathy. From the multiplex PCR reads, TCRdb called clonotypes with MiXCR, one entry per CDR3 protein. The data contain around 530,000 distinct CDR3 sequences, roughly 17% of them singletons. Input material: blood. Source of these receptors: a woman younger than 35 with Graves' ophthalmopathy. CDR3s include the opening cysteine and the closing phenylalanine or tryptophan. A D gene is named only where the DNA matches it firmly. Only some rows state a clone size, as once, few, many or a class for expanded clones.

d_call: .; v_call: TRBV9; clone_size: many; cdr3_length: 18; j_call: TRBJ1-1; cdr3_nt: TGTGCCAGCAGCGTAGGATACTGGCAGGGGCACGGGAACACTGAAGCTTTCTTT; cdr3_aa: CASSVGYWQGHGNTEAFF
d_call: TRBD1; v_call: TRBV6-1; clone_size: many; cdr3_length: 14; j_call: TRBJ1-1; cdr3_nt: TGTGCCAGCAGACAGGACAGGGGATCCACTGAAGCTTTCTTT; cdr3_aa: CASRQDRGSTEAFF
d_call: .; v_call: TRBV29-1; clone_size: once; cdr3_length: 14; j_call: TRBJ2-5; cdr3_nt: TGCAGCGTTGAAAGAGGGGGGACTCAAGAGACCCAGTACTTC; cdr3_aa: CSVERGGTQETQYF
d_call: .; v_call: TRBV7-8; clone_size: .; cdr3_length: 15; j_call: TRBJ2-2; cdr3_nt: TGTGCCAGCAGCTTAGTGGTAGAGAACACCGGGGAGCTGTTTTTT; cdr3_aa: CASSLVVENTGELFF
d_call: .; v_call: TRBV5-4; clone_size: .; cdr3_length: 16; j_call: TRBJ1-6; cdr3_nt: TGTGCCAGCAGTAGACCCACCGAGGGGACATTTTCACCCCTCCACTTT; cdr3_aa: CASSRPTEGTFSPLHF
d_call: TRBD1; v_call: TRBV27; clone_size: few; cdr3_length: 15; j_call: TRBJ1-6; cdr3_nt: TGTGCCAGCAGTTCCGGGACAGGTTATAATTCACCCCTCCACTTT; cdr3_aa: CASSSGTGYNSPLHF
d_call: .; v_call: TRBV6-2/TRBV6-3; clone_size: .; cdr3_length: 12; j_call: TRBJ2-3; cdr3_nt: TGTGCCAGCAGGCGGACAACAGATACGCAGTATTTT; cdr3_aa: CASRRTTDTQYF
d_call: TRBD1; v_call: TRBV20-1; clone_size: few; cdr3_length: 16; j_call: TRBJ1-2; cdr3_nt: TGCAGTGCGAACGATGACGAGGGGGCTCCTAACTATGGCTACACCTTC; cdr3_aa: CSANDDEGAPNYGYTF
d_call: TRBD1; v_call: TRBV28; clone_size: .; cdr3_length: 15; j_call: TRBJ1-2; cdr3_nt: TGTGCCAGCAGCCCTGGACAGGGGCTCGGCTATGGCTACACCTTC; cdr3_aa: CASSPGQGLGYGYTF
d_call: TRBD2; v_call: TRBV7-9; clone_size: .; cdr3_length: 16; j_call: TRBJ2-3; cdr3_nt: TGTGCCAGCAGCGCGGGACTAGCGGGGCTCACAGATACGCAGTATTTT; cdr3_aa: CASSAGLAGLTDTQYF
d_call: .; v_call: TRBV29-1; clone_size: few; cdr3_length: 10; j_call: TRBJ2-5; cdr3_nt: TGCAGCGGACTCCAGGGGACCCAGTACTTC; cdr3_aa: CSGLQGTQYF
d_call: .; v_call: TRBV20-1; clone_size: few; cdr3_length: 15; j_call: TRBJ1-6; cdr3_nt: TGCAGTCTCGAGGGGTTGGAAACCTATAATTCACCCCTCCACTTT; cdr3_aa: CSLEGLETYNSPLHF
d_call: .; v_call: TRBV6-2/TRBV6-3; clone_size: few; cdr3_length: 15; j_call: TRBJ2-2; cdr3_nt: TGTGCCAGCAGCCGCCGGACTATGTCCACCGGGGAGCTGTTTTTT; cdr3_aa: CASSRRTMSTGELFF
d_call: .; v_call: TRBV4-3; clone_size: few; cdr3_length: 18; j_call: TRBJ2-3; cdr3_nt: TGCGCCAGCAGCCAAGAGACGGTCAACGGAGGGCGGGCGGATACGCAGTATTTT; cdr3_aa: CASSQETVNGGRADTQYF
d_call: .; v_call: TRBV7-8; clone_size: many; cdr3_length: 12; j_call: TRBJ1-1; cdr3_nt: TGTGCCACCGAGGGGGTGAACACTGAAGCTTTCTTT; cdr3_aa: CATEGVNTEAFF
d_call: .; v_call: TRBV7-9; clone_size: many; cdr3_length: 13; j_call: TRBJ2-5; cdr3_nt: TGTGCCAGCAGCTTATTCAGGGGAGAGACCCAGTACTTC; cdr3_aa: CASSLFRGETQYF
d_call: .; v_call: TRBV7-9; clone_size: few; cdr3_length: 17; j_call: TRBJ2-1; cdr3_nt: TGTGCCAGCAGCTTAGTAATGGGGGGGCTAGCTTACAATGAGCAGTTCTTC; cdr3_aa: CASSLVMGGLAYNEQFF
d_call: .; v_call: TRBV28; clone_size: many; cdr3_length: 15; j_call: TRBJ1-2; cdr3_nt: TGTGCCAGCAGTTCGGGCCAGCGGGATCCCCGGGGCTACACCTTC; cdr3_aa: CASSSGQRDPRGYTF
d_call: .; v_call: TRBV20-1; clone_size: .; cdr3_length: 16; j_call: TRBJ2-3; cdr3_nt: TGCAGTGCTAGAGATCCCGCAGCGGTCGGCACAGATACGCAGTATTTT; cdr3_aa: CSARDPAAVGTDTQYF
d_call: TRBD1; v_call: TRBV7-3; clone_size: .; cdr3_length: 15; j_call: TRBJ2-1; cdr3_nt: TGTGCCAGCAGCCCCAAGACAGGGGTTTACAATGAGCAGTTCTTC; cdr3_aa: CASSPKTGVYNEQFF
d_call: .; v_call: TRBV19; clone_size: .; cdr3_length: 12; j_call: TRBJ2-1; cdr3_nt: TGTGCCAGTAATGGGGGTATCGGTGAGCAGTTCTTC; cdr3_aa: CASNGGIGEQFF
d_call: .; v_call: TRBV5-1; clone_size: .; cdr3_length: 14; j_call: TRBJ1-2; cdr3_nt: TGCGCCAGCAGCTTGCCAGGGGCCGACTATGGCTACACCTTC; cdr3_aa: CASSLPGADYGYTF
d_call: TRBD1; v_call: TRBV5-8; clone_size: many; cdr3_length: 15; j_call: TRBJ1-4; cdr3_nt: TGTGCCAGCAGCCCCGTCCCGGGACAGGGCGAAAAACTGTTTTTT; cdr3_aa: CASSPVPGQGEKLFF